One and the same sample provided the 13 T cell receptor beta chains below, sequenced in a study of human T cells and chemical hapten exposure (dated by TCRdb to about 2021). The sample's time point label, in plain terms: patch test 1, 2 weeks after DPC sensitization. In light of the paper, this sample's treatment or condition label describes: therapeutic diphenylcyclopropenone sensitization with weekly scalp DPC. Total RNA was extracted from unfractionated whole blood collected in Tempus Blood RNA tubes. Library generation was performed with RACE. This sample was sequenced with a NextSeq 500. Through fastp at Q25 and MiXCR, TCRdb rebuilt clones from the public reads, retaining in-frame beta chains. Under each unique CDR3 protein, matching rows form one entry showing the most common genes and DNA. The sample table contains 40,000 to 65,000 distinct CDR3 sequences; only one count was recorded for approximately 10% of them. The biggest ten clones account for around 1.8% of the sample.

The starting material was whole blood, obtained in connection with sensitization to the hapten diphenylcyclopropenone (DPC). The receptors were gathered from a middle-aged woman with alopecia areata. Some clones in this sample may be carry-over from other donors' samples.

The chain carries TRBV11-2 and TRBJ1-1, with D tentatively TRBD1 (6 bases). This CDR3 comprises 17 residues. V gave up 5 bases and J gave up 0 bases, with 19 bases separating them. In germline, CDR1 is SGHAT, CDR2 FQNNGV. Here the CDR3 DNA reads TGTGCCAGCAGCAGTCGGACAGAAACCCCCATGAACACTGAAGCTTTCTTT. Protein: CASSSRTETPMNTEAFF.

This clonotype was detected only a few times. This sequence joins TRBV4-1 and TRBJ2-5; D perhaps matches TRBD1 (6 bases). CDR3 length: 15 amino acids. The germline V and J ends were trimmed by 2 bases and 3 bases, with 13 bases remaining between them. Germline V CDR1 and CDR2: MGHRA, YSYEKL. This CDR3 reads CASSQHDRREETQYF. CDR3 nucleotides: TGCGCCAGCAGCCAACACGACAGGCGGGAAGAGACCCAGTACTTC.

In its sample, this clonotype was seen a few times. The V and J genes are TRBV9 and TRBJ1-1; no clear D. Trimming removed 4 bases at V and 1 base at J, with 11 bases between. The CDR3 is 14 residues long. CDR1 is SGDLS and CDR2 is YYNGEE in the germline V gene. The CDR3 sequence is CASSFNSANTEAFF. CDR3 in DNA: TGTGCCAGCAGCTTTAATTCAGCGAACACTGAAGCTTTCTTT.

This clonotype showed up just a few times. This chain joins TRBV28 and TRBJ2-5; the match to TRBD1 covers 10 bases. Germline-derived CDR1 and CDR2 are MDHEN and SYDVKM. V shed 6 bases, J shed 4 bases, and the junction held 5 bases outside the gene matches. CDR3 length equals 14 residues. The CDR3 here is CASSTDRGPETQYF. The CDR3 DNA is TGTGCCAGCAGCACTGACAGGGGGCCAGAGACCCAGTACTTC.

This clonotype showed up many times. CDR3 DNA sequence: TGTGCCAGCCGCCAGGGGGCTCTTAACGCAGATACGCAGTATTTT. The encoded protein is CASRQGALNADTQYF. J is TRBJ2-3 and V is TRBV6-1; 8 nucleotides align to TRBD1. Per germline, CDR1 MNHNS and CDR2 SASEGT. The CDR3 is made up of 15 amino acids. The V segment lost 8 bases and the J segment 4 bases; nucleotides outside the gene matches: 11.

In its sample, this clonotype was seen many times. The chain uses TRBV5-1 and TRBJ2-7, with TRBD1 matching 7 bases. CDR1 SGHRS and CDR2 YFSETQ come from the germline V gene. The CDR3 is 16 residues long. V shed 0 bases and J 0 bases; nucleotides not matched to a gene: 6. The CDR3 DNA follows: TGCGCCAGCAGCTTGGAGGGGGCAGGGTACTCCTACGAGCAGTACTTC. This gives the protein CASSLEGAGYSYEQYF.

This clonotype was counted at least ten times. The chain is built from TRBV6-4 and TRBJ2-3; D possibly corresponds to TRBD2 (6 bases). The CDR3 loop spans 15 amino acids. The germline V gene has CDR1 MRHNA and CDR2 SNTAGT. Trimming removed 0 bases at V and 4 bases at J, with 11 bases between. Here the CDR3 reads CASSDSEGPSDTQYF. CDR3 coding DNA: TGTGCCAGCAGTGACTCGGAGGGCCCCTCAGATACGCAGTATTTT.

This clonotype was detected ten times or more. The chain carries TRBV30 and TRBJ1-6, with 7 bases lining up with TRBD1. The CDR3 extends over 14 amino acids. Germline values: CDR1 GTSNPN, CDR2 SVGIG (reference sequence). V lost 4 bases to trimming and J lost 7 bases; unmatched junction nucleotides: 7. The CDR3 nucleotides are TGTGCCTGGAACACCGGGACAGAGAATTCACCCCTCCACTTT. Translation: CAWNTGTENSPLHF.

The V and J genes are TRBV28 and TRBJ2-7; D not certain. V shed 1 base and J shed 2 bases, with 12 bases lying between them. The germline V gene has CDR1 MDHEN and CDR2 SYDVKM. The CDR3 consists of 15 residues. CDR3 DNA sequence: TGTGCCAGCAGTTTATCCTCGGTCTCGACCTACGAGCAGTACTTC. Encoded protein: CASSLSSVSTYEQYF.

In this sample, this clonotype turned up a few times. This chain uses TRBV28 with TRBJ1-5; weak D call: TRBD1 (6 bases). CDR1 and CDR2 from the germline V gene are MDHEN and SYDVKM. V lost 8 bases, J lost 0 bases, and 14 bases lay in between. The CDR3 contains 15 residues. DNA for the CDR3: TGTGCCAGCGGTGAAGGACAGCCTAGCAATCAGCCCCAGCATTTT. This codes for CASGEGQPSNQPQHF.

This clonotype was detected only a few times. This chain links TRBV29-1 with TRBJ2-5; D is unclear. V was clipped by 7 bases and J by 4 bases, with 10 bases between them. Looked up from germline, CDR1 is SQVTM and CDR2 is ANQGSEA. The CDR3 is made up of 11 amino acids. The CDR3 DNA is TGCAGCGCCGGAAGTAGAGAGACCCAGTACTTC. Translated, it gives CSAGSRETQYF.

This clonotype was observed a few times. This CDR3 is CASSGSGGEQFF. The CDR3 DNA reads as TGCGCCAGCAGTGGCAGTGGCGGTGAGCAGTTCTTC. V usage is TRBV10-1 and J usage is TRBJ2-1; D not certain. Germline CDR1 WNHNN, CDR2 SYGVQD (reference sequence). Deletions cut 4 bases from V and 9 bases from J, with 10 bases between. The CDR3 spans 12 residues.

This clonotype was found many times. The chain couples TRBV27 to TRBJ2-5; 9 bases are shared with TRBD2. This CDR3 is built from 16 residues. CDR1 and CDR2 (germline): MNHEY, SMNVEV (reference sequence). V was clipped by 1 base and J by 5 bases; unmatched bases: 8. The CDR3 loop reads CASSLLTSGGVETQYF. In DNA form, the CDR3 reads TGTGCCAGCAGTTTATTGACTAGCGGAGGGGTGGAGACCCAGTACTTC.